The present TCR beta chain was sequenced within a study of blood T cells in healthy people across ages (dated by TCRdb to 2014 to 2015). Background on the whole study: In model experiments, template switching captured about one uniquely barcoded TCR beta cDNA molecule for every two T cells. Using deep sequencing normalized with unique cDNA molecular identifiers, the study measured how TCR beta repertoire diversity changes with age. The donors were split into four age groups: young (average approximately 16 years), middle-aged (around 40), aged (roughly 68) and long-lived (over 80). To avoid experimental bias, donors of different ages were spread randomly across the sequencing lanes. Two additional independent replicas of 1 million unique cDNA reads from the same blood draw were analyzed for two donors (one aged 18 to 30 and one aged 80 or older). The study at large found these results: Bulk unsorted PBMC profiling prevented conclusive comparison of naive and antigen-experienced compartments. Because the CMV infection status of the donors was unknown, age-related changes in expanded clonotypes may potentially have been confounded. Compared with the aged group, more naive CD4+ T cells, fewer expanded clones and increased TCR diversity were shown by the long-lived group, suggesting age selection. As age increased, observed TCR beta diversity per million T cells dropped in a roughly linear way, and a significant reduction was already evident by age about 40. Estimates of total diversity based on one million sequenced T cells were regarded as lower bounds and as underestimates. A strong correlation was found between observed TCR beta diversity and the percentage of naive T cells measured by flow cytometry.

The 40 or so donors, aged about 6 to 95 years, were systemically healthy Caucasian individuals from Russia. Each donor gave 8 to 10 milliliters of peripheral blood, drawn into EDTA-treated Vacutainer tubes. Ficoll-Paque density-gradient centrifugation was used to isolate PBMCs, with at least 7 million obtained per sample. Trizol reagent was used to extract total RNA from PBMCs, with at least 6 micrograms per sample. For every donor, flow cytometry on a PBMC aliquot measured the percentage of naive CD45RAhigh/CD27high T cells. Compared with germline, V lacks 4 bases and J lacks 4 bases; bases without a gene match: 7. Per the germline V gene (reference sequence), LGHDT is the CDR1 and YNNKEL is the CDR2. Counted from cysteine to phenylalanine, this CDR3 has 14 amino acids. Here the CDR3 DNA is all that survives: 42 bases in frame from base 1. This clonotype was detected only a few times. What antigen it recognizes has not been identified. Base qualities are not provided; no much larger clone lies one nucleotide away.

Libraries were constructed by 5' RACE. Sequencer: Illumina HiSeq 2500. A second PCR of roughly 7 to 12 cycles was run with a J-beta primer mix and a sample-barcoded 5' primer. A template-switch 5' adaptor carrying 12 random nucleotides introduced a unique molecular identifier onto each TCR beta cDNA molecule. Each sample yielded at least 3 million CDR3-containing paired-end reads. First-strand cDNA was synthesized from all RNA with the Mint cDNA synthesis kit, primed by a TRBC-specific oligonucleotide. After uracil-DNA glycosylase treatment, a first 18-cycle PCR used universal primers M1SS and BC2_uni_R on all cDNA. The paper's processing steps were these. Normalization of each sample was performed by random selection of 1 million high-quality reads, each carrying a distinct molecular identifier. Instead of being binned into consensus sequences, reads that shared molecular identifiers were thrown out. MiTCR, set to a Q25 quality threshold and the strictest error-elimination algorithm, was used for CDR3 identification, clonotype clustering and error correction. A nonparametric unseen species model using Euler transformation provided a lower-bound estimate of total TCR beta diversity. TCRdb itself trimmed the public reads at Q25 with fastp, ran MiXCR and retained productive beta chains. Merged by CDR3 protein, the rows form single entries marked with the most common genes and DNA. V and J calls and clone size were set by TCRdb, not the authors. Here the sample has about 730,000 distinct CDR3 sequences; roughly 43% occur a single time. The top ten clones comprise 20% to 25% of the sample.

What was sequenced was blood. The receptor chain draws on TRBV3-1 and TRBJ2-7, with 7 bases aligning to TRBD1. This receptor was identified in a woman aged 60 to 75 in good health. The CDR3 amino acid sequence is: CASSPRTGRYEQYF. The DNA sequence follows: TGTGCCAGCAGCCCTAGGACAGGCCGATACGAGCAGTACTTC.